These 8 T cell receptor beta chains came from one sample sequenced in a study of blood T cell repertoires in COVID-19. Data came from immunoSEQ multiplex PCR; TCRdb stores just in-frame clones and leaves some out. This table has just over 150,000 clones, approximately 82% appearing once. The specimen sequenced was peripheral blood. The receptors originated from a woman in her 50s with acute or convalescent COVID-19.

The chain couples TRBV29-1 to TRBJ1-6; no reliable D call. From germline, CDR1 is SQVTM and CDR2 ANQGSEA. The CDR3 length is 16 residues. Deletions cut 4 bases from V and 4 bases from J, with 17 bases between. CDR3 sequence: CSVAVYSHSYNSPLHF. CDR3 coding DNA: TGCAGCGTTGCGGTATACAGCCATAGTTATAATTCACCCCTCCACTTT.

The table lists this clone with a count of one. The chain uses TRBV20-1 and TRBJ2-5; weak D call: TRBD1 (6 bases). The CDR3 is made up of 10 amino acids. V lost 4 bases, J lost 9 bases, and 9 bases lay in between. CDR1 is DFQATT, CDR2 SNEGSKA, per germline (reference sequence). CDR3 nucleotides: TGCAGTGCTACAACAGGGTCCCAGTACTTC. This gives the protein CSATTGSQYF.

The chain carries TRBV5-5 and TRBJ2-1; tentative D call: TRBD2 (6 bases). The germline gives CDR1 SGHKS, CDR2 YYEKEE (reference sequence). The CDR3 has 15 amino acids. The V end lost 0 bases, the J end lost 1 base, and 8 bases lay between the germline ends. CDR3: CASSLELASYNEQFF. CDR3 nucleotide sequence: TGTGCCAGCAGCTTGGAACTAGCTTCCTACAATGAGCAGTTCTTC.

This clone was found a few times. The chain joins TRBV4-2 to TRBJ2-1, with TRBD2 identical over 8 bases. The length of the CDR3 is 14 residues. J was trimmed by 4 bases and V by 2 bases; bases with no gene match: 1. Germline CDR1 LGHNA, CDR2 YNFKEQ. The CDR3 bases are TGTGCCAGCAGCCAACAGCGGGAGTACAATGAGCAGTTCTTC. The encoded protein is CASSQQREYNEQFF.

J is TRBJ2-5 and V is TRBV28, with a possible D match to TRBD2 (6 bases). V lost 4 bases, J lost 5 bases, and 14 bases lay in between. Per the germline V gene, CDR1 is MDHEN and CDR2 is SYDVKM. The CDR3 has 14 amino acids. The CDR3 DNA reads as TGTGCCAGCAGTTCAGGGTTGGGGAGGGAGACCCAGTACTTC. It is translated as CASSSGLGRETQYF. Supplemented by reference TRBV28 and TRBJ2-5, the full variable domain reads DVKVTQSSRYLVKRTGEKVFLECVQDMDHENMFWYRQDPGLGLRLIYFSYDVKMKEKGDIPEGYSVSREKKERFSLILESASTNQTSMYLCASSSGLGRETQYFGPGTRLLVL.

The chain carries TRBV20-1 and TRBJ2-7, with 10 bases fitting TRBD2. The V gene's germline CDR1 is DFQATT and CDR2 SNEGSKA (reference sequence). The CDR3 totals 17 residues. Trimming removed 3 bases from V and 5 bases from J; junction bases left unmatched: 16. CDR3 in amino acids: CSASGLAGDSWLNEQYF. The CDR3 DNA sequence: TGCAGTGCTAGTGGGCTAGCGGGAGATTCGTGGCTAAACGAGCAGTACTTC.

The gene calls are TRBV18 and TRBJ2-4, with 11 bases aligning to TRBD2. CDR1 and CDR2 from the germline V gene are KGHSH and LQKENI. Germline trimming cut 6 bases from V and 0 bases from J; bases unmatched to any gene: 10. CDR3 size: 18 residues. The CDR3 loop reads CASSPIGTSGVAKNIQYF. Written as DNA, the CDR3 is TGTGCCAGCTCCCCTATCGGGACTAGCGGAGTAGCCAAAAACATTCAGTACTTC.

The chain joins TRBV5-1 to TRBJ2-5; D perhaps matches TRBD2 (7 bases). V lost 5 bases to trimming and J lost 2 bases, with 19 bases between them. CDR1 and CDR2 (germline): SGHRS, YFSETQ. The CDR3 contains 16 residues. The CDR3: CASSMIGRGLQETQYF. The CDR3 bases are TGCGCCAGCAGTATGATAGGGAGGGGGTTACAAGAGACCCAGTACTTC. The whole variable domain, filled in from reference TRBV5-1 and TRBJ2-5, reads KAGVTQTPRYLIKTRGQQVTLSCSPISGHRSVSWYQQTPGQGLQFLFEYFSETQRNKGNFPGRFSGRQFSNSRSEMNVSTLELGDSALYLCASSMIGRGLQETQYFGPGTRLLVL.